Listed below are T cell receptor beta chains from one sample, sequenced in a study of blood T cell repertoires in COVID-19. Data came from immunoSEQ multiplex PCR; TCRdb stores just in-frame clones and leaves some out. The data contain around 140,000 clones, 81% of them singletons. Sequencing used peripheral blood. Every receptor here comes from a woman aged 60 to 75 with active or convalescent COVID-19. The CDR3 runs from the conserved cysteine through the conserved F or W. D genes are given only for firm matches. Size tells how often a clone was seen (once, few, many) or the class of an expanded clone, and some rows leave it out.

TRBV4-1	TRBJ2-3	NA	NA	CASSQEAVGDTQYF	TGCGCCAGCAGCCAAGAGGCGGTGGGAGATACGCAGTATTTT
TRBV27	TRBJ1-1	once	TRBD1	CASSYQGGITEAFF	TGTGCCAGCAGTTACCAGGGGGGTATCACTGAAGCTTTCTTT
TRBV18	TRBJ1-1	NA	TRBD1	CASSPPDRANAEAFF	TGTGCCAGCTCACCACCGGACAGGGCTAATGCTGAAGCTTTCTTT
TRBV2	TRBJ2-6	NA	NA	CASSSTSGANVLTF	TGTGCCAGCAGTTCCACATCTGGGGCCAACGTCCTGACTTTC
TRBV6-5	TRBJ1-1	NA	NA	CASSYLGEGDTEAFF	TGTGCCAGCAGTTATCTCGGAGAAGGGGACACTGAAGCTTTCTTT
TRBV4-3	TRBJ2-5	NA	NA	CASSQDSGFETQYF	TGCGCCAGCAGCCAAGATTCCGGGTTCGAGACCCAGTACTTC
TRBV5-6	TRBJ1-3	NA	NA	CASMAGGGRSGNTIYF	TGTGCCAGCATGGCGGGGGGTGGTCGCTCTGGAAACACCATATATTTT
TRBV29-1	TRBJ2-5	once	TRBD1	CSVAGTAQETQYF	TGCAGCGTAGCCGGGACAGCACAAGAGACCCAGTACTTC
TRBV19	TRBJ2-1	few	TRBD1	CASSIRGQGAISSYNEQFF	TGTGCCAGTAGTATAAGGGGACAGGGAGCTATAAGCTCCTACAATGAGCAGTTCTTC
TRBV6-6	TRBJ2-7	NA	TRBD1	CASSTQTGTSYEQYF	TGTGCCAGCAGTACACAGACAGGGACCTCCTACGAGCAGTACTTC
TRBV10-3	TRBJ1-2	NA	NA	CAIGQGYGYTF	TGTGCCATCGGCCAGGGCTATGGCTACACCTTC
TRBV6-5	TRBJ2-1	once	TRBD2	CASSRLAGDYNEQFF	TGTGCCAGCAGTAGACTAGCGGGGGACTACAATGAGCAGTTCTTC
TRBV7-2	TRBJ1-2	once	NA	CASSLDPRPNYGYTF	TGTGCCAGCAGCTTAGATCCCAGGCCAAACTATGGCTACACCTTC
TRBV5-8	TRBJ2-3	NA	NA	CASSSQWVGADTQYF	TGTGCCAGCAGCTCACAGTGGGTCGGGGCAGATACGCAGTATTTT
TRBV9	TRBJ2-3	NA	NA	CASSVPAGTDTQYF	TGTGCCAGCAGCGTTCCAGCGGGCACAGATACGCAGTATTTT
TRBV11-2	TRBJ2-1	NA	NA	CASSFMGARGRNEQFF	TGTGCCAGCAGCTTTATGGGGGCCAGGGGGAGGAATGAGCAGTTCTTC
TRBV10-3	TRBJ2-3	NA	TRBD2	CAISVGSGGPSTDTQYF	TGTGCCATCAGTGTGGGTAGCGGGGGCCCAAGCACAGATACGCAGTATTTT
TRBV29-1	TRBJ1-1	NA	NA	CSVEQGTEAFF	TGCAGCGTTGAACAGGGGACTGAAGCTTTCTTT
TRBV7-2	TRBJ1-1	NA	NA	CASSWQMNTEAFF	TGTGCCAGCAGTTGGCAGATGAACACTGAAGCTTTCTTT
TRBV24-1	TRBJ2-5	few	TRBD2	CATSDLAGGGQETQYF	TGTGCCACCAGTGATTTGGCGGGGGGGGGCCAGGAGACCCAGTACTTC
TRBV10-3	TRBJ2-1	NA	NA	CAIRGDYNEQFF	TGTGCCATCAGGGGAGACTACAATGAGCAGTTCTTC
TRBV28	TRBJ1-4	NA	NA	CASSLDYNEKLFF	TGTGCCAGCAGTCTGGACTACAATGAAAAACTGTTTTTT
TRBV5-1	TRBJ1-1	NA	NA	CASSPYREGTEAFF	TGCGCCAGCAGCCCCTACAGGGAGGGCACTGAAGCTTTCTTT
TRBV28	TRBJ1-1	NA	NA	CASRRPRQVAEAFF	TGTGCCAGCAGGCGACCCCGACAGGTTGCTGAAGCTTTCTTT
TRBV28	TRBJ2-1	once	TRBD2	CASSLLAGHYNEQFF	TGTGCCAGCAGTTTACTAGCGGGGCATTACAATGAGCAGTTCTTC
TRBV5-5	TRBJ1-2	once	TRBD1	CASSLADATGYGNYGYTF	TGTGCCAGCAGCTTGGCAGACGCGACAGGGTATGGGAACTATGGCTACACCTTC
TRBV13	TRBJ1-4	once	TRBD1	CASSRQGAAEKLFF	TGTGCCAGCAGCCGACAGGGGGCGGCTGAAAAACTGTTTTTT
TRBV2	TRBJ1-5	NA	NA	CASSAGSLLGHF	TGTGCCAGCAGTGCAGGGTCCCTTTTGGGGCATTTT
TRBV6-2/TRBV6-3	TRBJ2-7	few	NA	CASSLRQDTGQYF	TGTGCCAGCAGTTTACGACAGGACACCGGGCAGTACTTC
TRBV11-2	TRBJ2-5	NA	NA	CASSLDVNSETQYF	TGTGCCAGCAGCTTAGACGTTAACTCGGAGACCCAGTACTTC
TRBV7-9	TRBJ1-6	NA	NA	CASSLTGMDSPLHF	TGTGCCAGCAGCTTAACAGGGATGGATTCACCCCTCCACTTT
TRBV2	TRBJ1-6	NA	NA	CAAGRDNSPLHF	TGTGCGGCGGGACGGGATAATTCACCCCTCCACTTT
TRBV4-1	TRBJ2-1	NA	NA	CASSHLGRRTYNEQFF	TGCGCCAGCAGCCATTTAGGTAGGAGGACCTACAATGAGCAGTTCTTC
TRBV5-1	TRBJ2-5	medium-sized	TRBD1	CASSWWTGVGETQYF	TGCGCCAGCAGCTGGTGGACAGGGGTCGGAGAGACCCAGTACTTC
TRBV7-2	TRBJ1-3	NA	TRBD1	CASSLGPGGSGNTIYF	TGTGCCAGCAGCTTAGGCCCAGGGGGCTCTGGAAACACCATATATTTT
TRBV29-1	TRBJ2-1	NA	TRBD2	CSVEASGSRNEQFF	TGCAGCGTTGAAGCTAGCGGGAGTAGGAATGAGCAGTTCTTC
TRBV7-8	TRBJ1-1	NA	NA	CASSLVQGQAFF	TGTGCCAGCAGCTTAGTCCAGGGGCAAGCTTTCTTT
TRBV7-2	TRBJ2-7	NA	NA	CASSLGPQGYGEQYF	TGTGCCAGCAGCTTAGGACCTCAGGGTTACGGCGAGCAGTACTTC